A single sample gave rise to the 18 T cell receptor beta chains below, sequenced in a study of shared clonotypes between healthy human individuals. Clones were read by immunoSEQ multiplex PCR, and TCRdb kept only the in-frame ones, dropping some. The sample includes around 1,100,000 clones, about 72% of them seen just once. The sample was memory CD4+ T cells from PBMCs. Subset meaning: CD45RA-negative fraction. Source of these receptors: a man aged 18 to 30 in good health. Some clones in this sample may be carry-over from other donors' samples.

Points on this clone: This CDR3 is also generated by other DNA sequences in the sample. V usage is TRBV6-1 and J usage is TRBJ1-2; maybe TRBD1 (5 bases). The V gene's germline CDR1 is MNHNS and CDR2 SASEGT. V lost 1 base to trimming and J lost 7 bases, with 10 bases between them. CDR3 length equals 13 residues. The CDR3 sequence: CASSEELGGGYTF. The CDR3 nucleotides are TGTGCCAGCAGTGAAGAGTTGGGGGGTGGCTACACCTTC.

The chain recombines TRBV28 with TRBJ2-5; 11 bases match TRBD1. This CDR3 contains 14 residues. Per germline, CDR1 MDHEN and CDR2 SYDVKM. Losses at the gene ends were 8 bases for V and 2 bases for J; bases not matched to a gene: 4. The CDR3 nucleotides read TGTGCCAGCGCTGGGACAGGGGGGCAAGAGACCCAGTACTTC. Its protein product is CASAGTGGQETQYF.

The CDR3 DNA is TGCGCCAGCAGCTTGGGTAGGATGGACGGCTACACCTTC. As protein: CASSLGRMDGYTF. The chain joins TRBV5-1 to TRBJ1-2; D remains unclear. From germline, CDR1 is SGHRS and CDR2 YFSETQ. Trimming took off 0 bases at V and 8 bases at J, with 11 bases between the two ends. This CDR3 is built from 13 residues.

The CDR3 reads CASSVATSGRATDTQYF. CDR3 DNA: TGTGCCAGCAGCGTAGCGACTAGCGGGAGGGCCACAGATACGCAGTATTTT. The chain uses TRBV9 and TRBJ2-3; 14 nucleotides line up with TRBD2. The CDR3 sequence is 17 residues long. The germline gives CDR1 SGDLS, CDR2 YYNGEE. V was clipped by 0 bases and J by 2 bases; unmatched bases: 2.

The chain is built from TRBV4-3 and TRBJ2-7; D is perhaps TRBD1 or TRBD2 (5 bases each). The V end was cut by 1 base, the J end by 2 bases, with 12 bases between. The CDR3 consists of 15 residues. Germline values: CDR1 LGHNA, CDR2 YSLEER. CDR3 coding DNA: TGCGCCAGCAGCCAAGGAGGGCAGGGCCCCTACGAGCAGTACTTC. Protein sequence: CASSQGGQGPYEQYF.

Regarding this clone: Different DNA sequences within this sample yield the same CDR3. J is TRBJ2-7 and V is TRBV28; no firm D call. CDR1 and CDR2 from the germline V gene are MDHEN and SYDVKM. Trimming took 5 bases from V and 3 from J, leaving 11 bases between them. The CDR3 extends over 13 amino acids. The CDR3 loop is CASSRTGGYEQYF. CDR3 in DNA: TGTGCCAGCAGTAGGACGGGCGGCTACGAGCAGTACTTC.

This clone was observed a handful of times. The genes are TRBV5-6 and TRBJ2-5; TRBD1 aligns across 10 bases. Germline V gives CDR1 SGHDT, CDR2 YYEEEE. The CDR3 runs 16 residues. V was pared by 3 bases and J by 2 bases, with 7 bases of the junction left unmatched. The CDR3 DNA reads TGTGCCAGCAGCTCCGTCGGGACAGGGGTACAAGAGACCCAGTACTTC. It codes for CASSSVGTGVQETQYF.

The chain couples TRBV27 to TRBJ2-6, with D maybe TRBD1 (6 bases). V was cut by 2 bases and J by 0 bases, with 8 bases left in between. Germline V gene sequence: CDR1 MNHEY, CDR2 SMNVEV (reference sequence). The length of the CDR3 is 16 residues. The CDR3: CASSLRTVSGANVLTF. The CDR3 region has the DNA TGTGCCAGCAGTTTACGGACAGTCTCTGGGGCCAACGTCCTGACTTTC.

The rearrangement uses TRBV29-1 and TRBJ1-1, with 8 positions matching TRBD1. J gave up 7 bases and V 1 base, and 8 bases lay outside the gene matches. CDR1 is SQVTM and CDR2 is ANQGSEA in the germline V gene. The CDR3 loop spans 14 amino acids. Written as DNA, the CDR3 is TGCAGCGTTGAAGGGAAGACAGGGGCCTTTGAAGCTTTCTTT. This codes for CSVEGKTGAFEAFF. The full variable domain, its missing parts supplied by reference TRBV29-1 and TRBJ1-1, is SAVISQKPSRDICQRGTSLTIQCQVDSQVTMMFWYRQQPGQSLTLIATANQGSEATYESGFVIDKFPISRPNLTFSTLTVSNMSPEDSSIYLCSVEGKTGAFEAFFGQGTRLTVV.

Notes on this clone: Other DNA sequences in the sample encode the same CDR3. The chain employs TRBV11-1 and TRBJ1-3; D possibly corresponds to TRBD1 (5 bases). The CDR3 has 14 amino acids. Trimming removed 2 bases from V and 1 base from J, with 6 bases in between. CDR1 is SGHAT, CDR2 FQDESV, per germline (reference sequence). Here the CDR3 DNA reads TGTGCCAGCAGCTTACAGGGATCTGGAAACACCATATATTTT. It yields the protein CASSLQGSGNTIYF.

The gene calls are TRBV28 and TRBJ2-7; 14 bases are shared with TRBD2. Germline CDR1 and CDR2: MDHEN and SYDVKM. The CDR3 is made up of 17 amino acids. With 5 bases clipped from V and 0 bases from J, the junction kept 6 bases outside the gene matches. The CDR3 bases are TGTGCCAGCAGTCGGACTAGCGGGAGGCCGGGCTCCTACGAGCAGTACTTC. Translation: CASSRTSGRPGSYEQYF. The full variable domain, rest sourced from reference TRBV28 and TRBJ2-7, is DVKVTQSSRYLVKRTGEKVFLECVQDMDHENMFWYRQDPGLGLRLIYFSYDVKMKEKGDIPEGYSVSREKKERFSLILESASTNQTSMYLCASSRTSGRPGSYEQYFGPGTRLTVT.

The gene calls are TRBV30 and TRBJ1-2; TRBD1 aligns across 8 bases. CDR3 size: 12 residues. V dropped 5 bases and J dropped 2; count of bases not matched to a gene: 1. CDR1 GTSNPN and CDR2 SVGIG come from the germline V gene (reference sequence). DNA of the CDR3: TGTGCCTGGGGACAGGGAAACTATGGCTACACCTTC. Amino acids: CAWGQGNYGYTF.

The chain combines TRBV7-2 with TRBJ1-1; D is perhaps TRBD1 (5 bases). CDR3 size: 14 residues. Trimming removed 3 bases at V and 7 bases at J, with 15 bases between. Germline CDR1 SGHTA, CDR2 FQGNSA. CDR3: CASSFPGRPNEAFF. CDR3 nucleotide sequence: TGTGCCAGCAGCTTCCCGGGACGGCCGAATGAAGCTTTCTTT. Together with reference TRBV7-2 and TRBJ1-1, the CDR3 gives the full variable domain: GAGVSQSPSNKVTEKGKDVELRCDPISGHTALYWYRQSLGQGLEFLIYFQGNSAPDKSGLPSDRFSAERTGGSVSTLTIQRTQQEDSAVYLCASSFPGRPNEAFFGQGTRLTVV.

This clone came up once. This rearrangement joins TRBV2 to TRBJ2-1; 8 nucleotides match TRBD2. CDR1 is SNHLY, CDR2 FYNNEI, per germline. V was clipped by 1 base and J by 3 bases; unmatched bases: 5. CDR3 length: 16 amino acids. The CDR3: CASSEGGGRYYNEQFF. CDR3 in DNA: TGTGCCAGCAGTGAAGGGGGCGGGAGGTACTACAATGAGCAGTTCTTC.

The count of this clone is one. J is TRBJ1-1 and V is TRBV10-3; 7 positions match TRBD1. The CDR3 sequence is 14 residues long. The V gene's germline CDR1 is ENHRY and CDR2 SYGVKD. Unmatched junction bases numbered 8, after V lost 5 bases and J lost 5 bases. The CDR3 loop is CAISQYRGGTEAFF. The CDR3 DNA reads TGTGCCATCAGTCAATACAGGGGAGGAACTGAAGCTTTCTTT.

Notes on this clone: Different DNA sequences within this sample yield the same CDR3. This chain connects TRBV29-1 to TRBJ2-7, with a possible D match to TRBD1 (6 bases). In germline, CDR1 is SQVTM, CDR2 ANQGSEA. This CDR3 contains 13 residues. V lost 4 bases and J 5 bases, leaving 15 bases between the germline ends. DNA of the CDR3: TGCAGCGTTGGTGGGGGCAAAACTGACGAGCAGTACTTC. This translates into CSVGGGKTDEQYF.

This sequence joins TRBV2 and TRBJ2-2; TRBD1 matches 7 bases. Germline trimming cut 4 bases from V and 5 bases from J; bases unmatched to any gene: 7. Germline CDR1 and CDR2: SNHLY and FYNNEI. There are 15 residues in the CDR3. The CDR3 DNA reads as TGTGCCAGCAGTGCAGACAGGGCTTGGACCGGGGAGCTGTTTTTT. It is translated as CASSADRAWTGELFF.

Only one count was recorded for this clone. J is TRBJ2-3 and V is TRBV4-1; 7 bases are a match to TRBD2. Germline V CDR1 and CDR2: MGHRA, YSYEKL. V was pared by 2 bases and J by 6 bases, with 8 bases of the junction left unmatched. The CDR3 is made up of 15 amino acids. The CDR3 DNA reads TGCGCCAGCAGCCAACGGGTCGGGACTACTGATACGCAGTATTTT. Translated, it gives CASSQRVGTTDTQYF.